One TCR beta chain is described in this entry. This CDR3 has 13 amino acids. The germline V gene has CDR1 SGHDT and CDR2 YYEEEE. Trimming shortened V by 6 bases and J by 8 bases, and 15 bases separated the two germline ends. This specimen belongs to a study of identical twins. TCRdb re-analysed the 5' RACE reads in MiXCR, keeping a single row per CDR3 protein. The sample records about 470,000 distinct CDR3 sequences, 24% being singletons. The sample also formed part of further work on T cells expressing NK-cell markers. That work contributes: Researchers report these clonotypes also headed the CD3+CD56-NKG2C+ fraction in four donors.

The V call is TRBV5-6, the J call TRBJ2-1; maybe TRBD1 (6 bases). The material sequenced was CD4+ T cells sorted from blood. The sequence was obtained from a woman younger than 35 in good health. In DNA form, the CDR3 reads TGTGCCAGCACCAGGGGCGCCGGCGATGAGCAGTTCTTC. Translation gives CASTRGAGDEQFF.